One sample yielded the 3 T cell receptor beta chains listed below, sequenced in a study of T cells after posttransplantation cyclophosphamide. Treatment was busulfan-fludarabine conditioning, a marrow graft, and cyclophosphamide on days +3 and +4. Data came from immunoSEQ multiplex PCR; TCRdb stores just in-frame clones and leaves some out. The repertoire shows roughly 6,800 clones, none seen only once; the top ten take roughly 10%. The input for sequencing was PBMCs, taken after allogeneic stem cell transplant with posttransplant cyclophosphamide. All receptors come from a female patient between 50 and 60 years old who received an allogeneic stem cell transplant from a related donor, was CMV-positive, and had no GVHD. A share of the T cells may be of graft donor origin.

This clone showed up many times. The chain combines TRBV18 with TRBJ2-5; D is unclear. The CDR3 has 16 residues. From germline, CDR1 is KGHSH and CDR2 LQKENI. The germline V and J ends were trimmed by 2 bases and 5 bases, with 18 bases remaining between them. The CDR3 reads CASSPISAESEETQYF. The DNA for the CDR3 is TGTGCCAGCTCACCAATTTCAGCCGAAAGCGAGGAGACCCAGTACTTC.

This clone appeared many times. The V call is TRBV4-2, the J call TRBJ2-3, with 9 bases lining up with TRBD1. J lost 3 bases, V lost 0 bases, and 10 bases had no gene match. Per the germline V gene, CDR1 is LGHNA and CDR2 is YNFKEQ. The CDR3 runs 18 residues. The CDR3 DNA reads as TGTGCCAGCAGCCAAGATCGGGGGACAGGGTACCTTACAGATACGCAGTATTTT. Protein sequence: CASSQDRGTGYLTDTQYF.

At least ten counts were recorded for this clone. This chain uses TRBV11-2 with TRBJ2-5; 8 bases agree with TRBD2. The CDR3 contains 14 residues. Germline trimming cut 1 base from V and 9 bases from J; bases unmatched to any gene: 7. Germline CDR1 SGHAT, CDR2 FQNNGV. CDR3 nucleotide sequence: TGTGCCAGCAGCTTAGCCAACCGGGAGGGGGCCCAGTACTTC. Translating gives CASSLANREGAQYF.